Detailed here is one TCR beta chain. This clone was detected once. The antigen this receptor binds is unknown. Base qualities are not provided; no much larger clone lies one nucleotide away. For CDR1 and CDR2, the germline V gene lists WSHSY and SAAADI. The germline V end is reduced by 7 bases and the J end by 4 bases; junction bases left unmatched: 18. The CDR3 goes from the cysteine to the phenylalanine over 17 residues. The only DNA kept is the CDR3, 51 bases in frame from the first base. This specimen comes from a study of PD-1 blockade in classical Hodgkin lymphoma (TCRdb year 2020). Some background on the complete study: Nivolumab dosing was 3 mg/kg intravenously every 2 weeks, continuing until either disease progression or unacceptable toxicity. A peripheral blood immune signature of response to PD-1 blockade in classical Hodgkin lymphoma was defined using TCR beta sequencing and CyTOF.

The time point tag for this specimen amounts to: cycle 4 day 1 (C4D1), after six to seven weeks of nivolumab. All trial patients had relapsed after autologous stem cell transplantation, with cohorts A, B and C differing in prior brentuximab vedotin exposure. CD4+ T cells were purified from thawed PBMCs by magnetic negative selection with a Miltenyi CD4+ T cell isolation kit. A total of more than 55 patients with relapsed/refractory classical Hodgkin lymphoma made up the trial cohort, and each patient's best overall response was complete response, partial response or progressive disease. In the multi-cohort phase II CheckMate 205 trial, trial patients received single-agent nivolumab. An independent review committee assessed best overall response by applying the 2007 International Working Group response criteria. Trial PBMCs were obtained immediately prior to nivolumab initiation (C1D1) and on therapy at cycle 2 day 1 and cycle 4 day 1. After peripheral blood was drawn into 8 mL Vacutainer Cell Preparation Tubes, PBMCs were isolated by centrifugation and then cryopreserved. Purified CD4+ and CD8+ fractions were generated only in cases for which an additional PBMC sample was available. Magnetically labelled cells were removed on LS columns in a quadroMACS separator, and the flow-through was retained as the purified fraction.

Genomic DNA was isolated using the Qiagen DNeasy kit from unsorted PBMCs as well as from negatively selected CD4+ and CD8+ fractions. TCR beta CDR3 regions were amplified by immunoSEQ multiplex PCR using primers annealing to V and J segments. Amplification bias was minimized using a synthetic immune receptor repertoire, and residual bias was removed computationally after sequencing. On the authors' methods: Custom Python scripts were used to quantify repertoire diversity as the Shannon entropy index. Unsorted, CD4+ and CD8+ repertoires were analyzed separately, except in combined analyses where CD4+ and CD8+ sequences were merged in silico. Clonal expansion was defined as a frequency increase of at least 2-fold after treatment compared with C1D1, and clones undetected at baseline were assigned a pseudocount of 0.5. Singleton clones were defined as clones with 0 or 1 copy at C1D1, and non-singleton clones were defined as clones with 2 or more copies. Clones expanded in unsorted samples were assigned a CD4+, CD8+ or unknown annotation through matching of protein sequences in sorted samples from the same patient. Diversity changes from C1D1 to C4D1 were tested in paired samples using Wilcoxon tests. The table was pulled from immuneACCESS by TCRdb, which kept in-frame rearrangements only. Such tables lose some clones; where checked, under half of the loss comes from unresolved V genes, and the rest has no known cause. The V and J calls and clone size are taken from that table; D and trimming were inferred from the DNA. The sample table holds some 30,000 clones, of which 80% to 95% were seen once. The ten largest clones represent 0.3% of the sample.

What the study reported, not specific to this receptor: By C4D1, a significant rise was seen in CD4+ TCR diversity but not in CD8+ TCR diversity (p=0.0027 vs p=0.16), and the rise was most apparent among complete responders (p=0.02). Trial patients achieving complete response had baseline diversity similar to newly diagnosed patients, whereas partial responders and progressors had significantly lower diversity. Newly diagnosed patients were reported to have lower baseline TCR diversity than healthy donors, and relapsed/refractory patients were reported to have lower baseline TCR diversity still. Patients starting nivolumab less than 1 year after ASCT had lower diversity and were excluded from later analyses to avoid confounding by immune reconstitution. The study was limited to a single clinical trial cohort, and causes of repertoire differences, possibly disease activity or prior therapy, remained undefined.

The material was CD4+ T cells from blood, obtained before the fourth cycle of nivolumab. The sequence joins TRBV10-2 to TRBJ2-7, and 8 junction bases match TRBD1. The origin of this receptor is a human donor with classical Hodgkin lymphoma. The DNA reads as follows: TGCGCCAGCATGAGGCAGGGGGCAGGAGTGGGACCGTACGAGCAGTACTTC. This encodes CASMRQGAGVGPYEQYF.